A single sample is the source of the 4 T cell receptor beta chains below, sequenced in a study of T cells in Graves' hyperthyroidism and ophthalmopathy. The investigators amplified TCR beta CDR3 regions from RNA transcripts. A first-round RT-PCR of the TCR CDR3 used the HTBI primer set. TCRdb redid the calling of the multiplex PCR reads with MiXCR, one entry per CDR3 protein. The table lists about 530,000 distinct CDR3 sequences, 17% of them singletons. The sample taken for sequencing was blood. All receptors derive from a young woman with Graves' ophthalmopathy.

The rearrangement links TRBV24-1 to TRBJ1-5, with 12 nucleotides matching TRBD1. CDR1 is KGHDR, CDR2 SFDVKD, per germline. V was clipped by 3 bases and J by 6 bases; unmatched bases: 11. The CDR3 sequence is 18 residues long. CDR3 in DNA: TGTGCCACCAGTGATGAAACCGGGACAGGGGGCCGTATTCAGCCCCAGCATTTT. It encodes CATSDETGTGGRIQPQHF.

V and J are TRBV30 and TRBJ2-6; D may be TRBD1 (5 bases). The CDR3 runs to 15 residues. Per the germline V gene, CDR1 is GTSNPN and CDR2 is SVGIG (reference sequence). Trimming cost V 1 base and J 2 bases, with 9 bases left between them. The CDR3 bases are TGTGCCTGGAGTGGTCTCAGGGCTGGGGCCAACGTCCTGACTTTC. Translated, it gives CAWSGLRAGANVLTF.

This clonotype has just a few counts. CDR3 sequence reads: CASSPRGTGVYNEQFF. In nucleotides, the CDR3 is TGTGCCAGCAGCCCGAGGGGTACAGGAGTCTACAATGAGCAGTTCTTC. The chain combines TRBV7-2 with TRBJ2-1; D is tentatively TRBD1 or TRBD2 (5 bases each). The CDR3 is 16 amino acids. Germline V gives CDR1 SGHTA, CDR2 FQGNSA. V was cut by 5 bases and J by 3 bases, with 17 bases left in between.

This clonotype turned up a few times. The chain links TRBV20-1 to TRBJ2-7; D not resolved. Between the trimmed V and J ends, which lost 3 bases and 3 bases, there was a span of 9 bases. The CDR3 is made up of 12 amino acids. The germline V gene has CDR1 DFQATT and CDR2 SNEGSKA (reference sequence). The CDR3, as DNA: TGCAGTGCTAGTGCAGACGGCTACGAGCAGTACTTC. This codes for CSASADGYEQYF.